One and the same sample provided the 4 T cell receptor beta chains below, sequenced in a study of cytomegalovirus exposure and HLA in healthy donors. Amplification used 60 Vbeta primers and 13 Jbeta primers. The assay was immunoSEQ multiplex PCR, and TCRdb's table has in-frame clones only and misses some. In the table there are fewer than 120,000 clones, around 84% of which are singletons. Sequenced material: PBMCs. The receptor source for this set is a woman aged 25-40 years in good health and CMV-seronegative.

The CDR3 DNA reads as TGTGCCAGCAGTGAAGCTCGATTGTCAGGGAGGACAGATACGCAGTATTTT. It is translated as CASSEARLSGRTDTQYF. This sequence joins TRBV6-1 and TRBJ2-3; perhaps TRBD2 as D (6 bases). The CDR3 contains 17 residues. V lost 0 bases and J 3 bases, leaving 16 bases between the germline ends. Germline V gene lookup returns CDR1 MNHNS and CDR2 SASEGT.

The chain recombines TRBV7-3 with TRBJ1-1, with unresolved D. Looked up from germline, CDR1 is SGHTA and CDR2 is FQGTGA. The CDR3 sequence is 13 residues long. Trimming left V 8 bases short and J 5 bases short, with 15 bases between. The DNA for the CDR3 is TGTGCCAGCGCCCCGCCGGCCGGGACTGAAGCTTTCTTT. Protein: CASAPPAGTEAFF.

The chain has TRBV25-1 and TRBJ2-1; 8 bases fit TRBD2. The junction had 10 bases not matched to a gene; V was cut back by 3 bases and J by 3 bases. Germline CDR1 MGHDK, CDR2 SYGVNS. This CDR3 contains 17 residues. The CDR3 DNA follows: TGTGCCAGCAGTGACCCCGCGACGGGGGGGGTCTACAATGAGCAGTTCTTC. Translated: CASSDPATGGVYNEQFF.

This clone was seen ten or more times. The genes are TRBV19 and TRBJ1-5; possible D gene TRBD1, 6 bases. Trimming took 10 bases from V and 3 from J, leaving 10 bases between them. Per the germline V gene, CDR1 is LNHDA and CDR2 is SQIVND (reference sequence). The CDR3 length is 12 residues. CDR3 sequence (DNA): TGTGCCACGCGACAGGACAATCAGCCCCAGCATTTT. It encodes CATRQDNQPQHF.